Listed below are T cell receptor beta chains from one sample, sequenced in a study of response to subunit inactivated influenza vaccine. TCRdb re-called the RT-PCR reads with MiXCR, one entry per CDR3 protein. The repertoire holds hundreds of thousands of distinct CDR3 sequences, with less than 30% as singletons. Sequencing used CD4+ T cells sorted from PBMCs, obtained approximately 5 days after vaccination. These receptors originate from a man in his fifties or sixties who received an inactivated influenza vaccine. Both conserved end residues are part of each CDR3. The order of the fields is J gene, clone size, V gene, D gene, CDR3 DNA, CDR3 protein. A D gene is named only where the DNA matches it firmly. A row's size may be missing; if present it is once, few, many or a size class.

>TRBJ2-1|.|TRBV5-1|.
TGCGCCAGCAGCCATGGACTTAGGTCGGACAATGAGCAGTTCTTC
CASSHGLRSDNEQFF
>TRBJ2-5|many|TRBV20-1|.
TGCAGTGCTAGATTGGGTTCGGGGGAAGAGACCCAGTACTTC
CSARLGSGEETQYF
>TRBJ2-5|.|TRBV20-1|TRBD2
TGCAGTGCTTTAGCGGGAGGTGGTCAAGAGACCCAGTACTTC
CSALAGGGQETQYF
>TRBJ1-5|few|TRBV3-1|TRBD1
TGTGCCAGCAGCCCCGGGACAGATAGGCAGCCCCAGCATTTT
CASSPGTDRQPQHF
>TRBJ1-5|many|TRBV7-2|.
TGTGCCAGCAGCTTAGCAGAGTTTAGGGGGCCCCAGCATTTT
CASSLAEFRGPQHF
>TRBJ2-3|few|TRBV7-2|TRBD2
TGTGCCAGCAGCCTTGAAGGGGACTACCAGTATTTT
CASSLEGDYQYF
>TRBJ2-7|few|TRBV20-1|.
TGCAGTGCTAGGGACAGCGCCTACGAGCAGTACTTC
CSARDSAYEQYF
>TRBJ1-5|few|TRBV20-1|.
TGCAGTGCTAGAGAATGGCTGATCAATCAGCCCCAGCATTTT
CSAREWLINQPQHF
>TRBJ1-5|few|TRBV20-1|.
TGCAGTGCTAGAGATTTCCGGAGGGGCAATCAGCCCCAGCATTTT
CSARDFRRGNQPQHF
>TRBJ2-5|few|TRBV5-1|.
TGCGCCAGCAGCAGCAGACACATCCAAGAGACCCAGTACTTC
CASSSRHIQETQYF
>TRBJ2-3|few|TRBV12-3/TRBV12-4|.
TGTGCCAGCAGATCCGAGGGGTTGGGAGATACGCAGTATTTT
CASRSEGLGDTQYF
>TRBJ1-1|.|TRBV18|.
TGTGCCAGCTCACCGCAGGGGCAGATGAACACTGAAGCTTTCTTT
CASSPQGQMNTEAFF
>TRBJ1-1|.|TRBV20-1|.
TGCAGTGCTAGCAGAAAGAGGGACACTGAAGCTTTCTTT
CSASRKRDTEAFF
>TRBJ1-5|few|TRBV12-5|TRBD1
TGTGCTAGTGGTTTGAATCAGGGGGCGCGGAGTCAGCCCCAGCATTTT
CASGLNQGARSQPQHF
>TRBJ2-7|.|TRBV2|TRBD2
TGTGCCAGCAGTGAAAGAGCGGGGGGGCCTTACGAGCAGTACTTC
CASSERAGGPYEQYF
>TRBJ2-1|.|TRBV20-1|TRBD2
TGCAGTGCTACCACCCTAGCGGGAGAATCCTACAATGAGCAGTTCTTC
CSATTLAGESYNEQFF
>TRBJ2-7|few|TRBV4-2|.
TGTGCCAGCAGCCAAAACACAGGAAGACTAGTCGGGAGCTCCTACGAGCAGTACTTC
CASSQNTGRLVGSSYEQYF
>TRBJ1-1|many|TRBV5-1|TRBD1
TGTGCCAGCAGCCCCGGGACAGCGAACACTGAAGCTTTCTTT
CASSPGTANTEAFF
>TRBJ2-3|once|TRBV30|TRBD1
TGTGCCTGGCAATCCGGGACAGGGAGGGATACGCAGTATTTT
CAWQSGTGRDTQYF
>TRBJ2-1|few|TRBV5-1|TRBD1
TGCGCCAGCAGCTCCGAGACAGGGGCGTTTAATGAGCAGTTCTTC
CASSSETGAFNEQFF
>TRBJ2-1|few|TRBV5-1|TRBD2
TGCGCCAGCAGCATAACACAGGGGACTAGCGGACAGCCGTTCTTC
CASSITQGTSGQPFF
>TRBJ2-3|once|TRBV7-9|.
TGTGCCAGCAGCTTAGGGACACGACTGCTAGATACGCAGTATTTT
CASSLGTRLLDTQYF
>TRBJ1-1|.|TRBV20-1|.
TGCAGTGCTAGACCCGGCCTGACTTTAAGGCCTTCTACTGAAGCTTTCTTT
CSARPGLTLRPSTEAFF
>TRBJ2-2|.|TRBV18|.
TGTGCCAGCTCACTGGGACACTCGAACACCGGGGAGCTGTTTTTT
CASSLGHSNTGELFF
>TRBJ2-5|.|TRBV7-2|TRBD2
TGTGCCAGCAGCCCAGTAGCGGGAGGGTTTTCCCAAGAGACCCAGTACTTC
CASSPVAGGFSQETQYF
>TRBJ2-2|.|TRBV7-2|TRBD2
TGTGCCAGCAGCATTAGCGGGGGGGCTTCCGGGGAGCTGTTTTTT
CASSISGGASGELFF
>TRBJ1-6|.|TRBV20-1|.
TGCAGTGCTAGAGATCTTGGTGGACAGAGTTATTCACCCCTCCACTTT
CSARDLGGQSYSPLHF
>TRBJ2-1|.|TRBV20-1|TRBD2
TGCAGTGCTAGAGATTGGAGGGCTAGCGGGAGATCTTATGAGCAGTTCTTC
CSARDWRASGRSYEQFF
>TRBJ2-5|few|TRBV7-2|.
TGTGCCAGCACCCTTGGGGGATTACAAAGGGGGACCCAGTACTTC
CASTLGGLQRGTQYF
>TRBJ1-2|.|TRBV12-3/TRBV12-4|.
TGTGCCAGCAGCCGACAGGAAGACTATGGCTACACCTTC
CASSRQEDYGYTF
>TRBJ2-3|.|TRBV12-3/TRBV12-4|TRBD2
TGTGCCAGCCAATCGACTAGCGGGAGCACAGATACGCAGTATTTT
CASQSTSGSTDTQYF
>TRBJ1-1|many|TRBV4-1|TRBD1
TGCGCCAGCAGCCAAGGCCCACAGGGGAGGTCGGTTGGAACTGAAGCTTTCTTT
CASSQGPQGRSVGTEAFF
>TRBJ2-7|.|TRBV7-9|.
TGTGCCAGCAGTGAGGACCTCAGGATTTTTAACTTTTACGAGCAGTACTTC
CASSEDLRIFNFYEQYF
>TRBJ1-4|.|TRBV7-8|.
TGTGCCAGCAGCTTAGGAGCGGTTGAAAAACTGTTTTTT
CASSLGAVEKLFF
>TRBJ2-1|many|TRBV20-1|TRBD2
TGCAGTGCCCCCGATGCTAGCGGGGCGCACAATGAGCAGTTCTTC
CSAPDASGAHNEQFF
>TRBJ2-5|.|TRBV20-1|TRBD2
TGCAGTGCTAGAATAGCGGGAGTGGAGACCCAGTACTTC
CSARIAGVETQYF
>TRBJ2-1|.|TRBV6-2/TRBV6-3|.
TGTGCCAGCAGTTACTTACGCAGTTATTTTGAGCAGTTCTTC
CASSYLRSYFEQFF
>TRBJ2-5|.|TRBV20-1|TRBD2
TGCAGTGCTAGAGGTTACGGGACTAGCGGACAAGAGACCCAGTACTTC
CSARGYGTSGQETQYF
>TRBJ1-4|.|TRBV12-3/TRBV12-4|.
TGTGCCAGCCAGCGCACAAGGGGGGACCCTAATGAAAAACTGTTTTTT
CASQRTRGDPNEKLFF